These T cell receptor beta chains were read from a single sample in a study of blood T cell repertoires in COVID-19. Data came from immunoSEQ multiplex PCR; TCRdb stores just in-frame clones and leaves some out. The table includes around 260,000 clones, 83% detected once. Sequences were obtained from peripheral blood. The receptors originated from a woman between 50 and 59 years old who had recovered from COVID-19. Each CDR3 is given with its conserved first and last residue. The D gene is left open where the match is weak. The size of a clone is reported for some rows only, either as once, few or many, or as a class for expanded clones.

NA,TRBJ2-3,TRBV7-2,TRBD2,CASSLLGLAGRDTQYF,TGTGCCAGCAGCTTACTGGGACTAGCGGGCCGGGATACGCAGTATTTT
NA,TRBJ1-4,TRBV7-2,NA,CASSIGPGNEKLFF,TGTGCCAGCAGCATTGGGCCAGGGAATGAAAAACTGTTTTTT
NA,TRBJ1-2,TRBV6-2/TRBV6-3,NA,CASTPPNFHGYTF,TGTGCCAGCACCCCCCCCAACTTCCATGGCTACACCTTC
NA,TRBJ2-2,TRBV7-3,NA,CASSLRQGGTGELFF,TGTGCCAGCAGCTTAAGACAGGGAGGCACCGGGGAGCTGTTTTTT
NA,TRBJ2-3,TRBV6-2/TRBV6-3,NA,CASSPGNSTDTQYF,TGTGCCAGCAGCCCCGGGAACAGCACAGATACGCAGTATTTT
NA,TRBJ2-1,TRBV19,TRBD1,CASSRTGKSPGFF,TGTGCCAGTAGTCGGACAGGGAAATCTCCTGGGTTCTTC
NA,TRBJ2-6,TRBV19,TRBD1,CASSSRTGVSGSSGANVLTF,TGTGCCAGTAGTTCCAGGACAGGGGTCTCCGGTAGCTCTGGGGCCAACGTCCTGACTTTC
few,TRBJ2-7,TRBV28,TRBD2,CASSLGTSGTYEQYF,TGTGCCAGCAGTTTAGGGACTAGCGGGACCTACGAGCAGTACTTC
NA,TRBJ2-1,TRBV19,NA,CASSGVGDEQFF,TGTGCCAGTAGCGGGGTTGGAGATGAGCAGTTCTTC
NA,TRBJ2-1,TRBV27,NA,CASSFPNGNEQFF,TGTGCCAGCAGTTTTCCTAATGGCAATGAGCAGTTCTTC
NA,TRBJ1-2,TRBV19,TRBD1,CASTYKPGTVRSYGYTF,TGTGCCAGTACGTACAAACCCGGGACAGTCCGATCCTATGGCTACACCTTC
NA,TRBJ1-5,TRBV28,NA,CATLAQARAQHF,TGTGCCACCCTCGCTCAAGCTCGCGCCCAGCATTTT
NA,TRBJ2-1,TRBV4-3,NA,CASSQADEQFF,TGCGCCAGCAGCCAAGCTGATGAGCAGTTCTTC
once,TRBJ1-2,TRBV10-3,TRBD1,CAISEGQGVGYTF,TGTGCCATCAGTGAGGGACAGGGGGTGGGCTACACCTTC
NA,TRBJ2-1,TRBV6-2/TRBV6-3,NA,CASSYSRSSVRGTSGEQFF,TGTGCCAGCAGTTACTCGCGCTCGTCTGTGAGGGGGACCTCCGGAGAGCAGTTCTTC
NA,TRBJ1-1,TRBV9,NA,CASSVFEGMNTEAFF,TGTGCCAGCAGCGTCTTTGAGGGAATGAACACTGAAGCTTTCTTT
NA,TRBJ2-7,TRBV28,NA,CASSLYTYEQYF,TGTGCCAGCAGTTTGTACACCTACGAGCAGTACTTC
NA,TRBJ1-5,TRBV28,NA,CASRQVSNQPQHF,TGTGCCAGCAGACAGGTTAGCAATCAGCCCCAGCATTTT
NA,TRBJ1-4,TRBV12-3/TRBV12-4,TRBD1,CASRRTGGEKLFF,TGTGCCAGCAGGCGGACAGGAGGGGAAAAACTGTTTTTT
NA,TRBJ1-3,TRBV6-2/TRBV6-3,NA,CASSPRAGGSLFSGNTIYF,TGTGCCAGCAGCCCCCGGGCTGGGGGCTCTCTGTTCTCTGGAAACACCATATATTTT
medium-sized,TRBJ2-2,TRBV6-5,TRBD1,CASRGQGDTGELFF,TGTGCCAGCAGGGGACAGGGGGACACCGGGGAGCTGTTTTTT